This T cell receptor (beta chain) originates from a study of cytomegalovirus exposure and HLA in healthy donors (dated by TCRdb to the late 2010s). For the study in its entirety: According to a later analysis, one platform produced both the 110 or so validation repertoires and the 666 repertoires of the first cohort. The study was designed to test whether signatures of past pathogen exposure could be identified by cataloging public T cell receptors. Along with the approximately 650-subject first cohort, a separate validation cohort of more than 90 different subjects was used. To predict cytomegalovirus infection status, the study brought together high-throughput TCR immunosequencing, statistical association of individual TCRs with disease status, and machine learning. Summary of the overall study and its limitations: Most TCR sequences were observed very rarely across donors, whereas some public TCRs were present in many individuals. The authors suggested that the approach could potentially be extended to other disease states and immunological phenotypes. In the study, approximately 160 TCR beta chains were listed as associated with cytomegalovirus. Cytomegalovirus status was reported to be diagnosed by the classifier with high specificity and sensitivity in both the original and validation cohorts. Subsequent analysis determined that TCRs grouped into clusters in the first cohort also showed a tendency toward co-occurrence across the 120 or so validation repertoires, and 85% to 95% of cluster scores exceeded 0. A later analysis had no HLA typing for the validation cohort, so co-occurrence there was scored across all 110 or so repertoires. Three of the identified cytomegalovirus-associated TCR beta chains were confirmed in vitro to be specific for cytomegalovirus antigens.

The library was built by means of the immunoSEQ multiplex PCR assay. For the original study's pipeline: To diagnose cytomegalovirus status from the catalog of TCR beta chain sequences, a statistical classification framework was built. In TCRdb, the immuneACCESS table is reduced to in-frame sequences with V and J assigned. These tables do not hold every clone; where another copy was compared, an unresolved V gene accounts for under half, and the others remain unexplained. V, J and clone size were drawn from that table, and D and trimming were deduced from the DNA. The sample profile shows about 190,000 clones; 86% of them were found once. Roughly 1.5% of the sample belongs to the ten largest clones. Of note for this clone: Its specific antigen is unknown. The input lacks base qualities; no much larger clone sits a single base away.

The donors belonged to the validation cohort of approximately 130 subjects, which was separate from the roughly 670-subject first cohort. Including the terminal cysteine and phenylalanine, the CDR3 comprises 13 residues. Only CDR3 DNA is held: 39 bases, read in frame from base 1. From the germline V gene (reference sequence), CDR1 is MNHEY and CDR2 is SMNVEV. A distance of 14 bases separates the germline ends of V and J, which lose 9 bases and 2 bases respectively. Sequencing was done on a sample of PBMCs. This receptor was taken from a woman younger than 35 in good health and CMV-seronegative. Rearrangement joined TRBV27 to TRBJ2-7, with TRBD2 tentatively as D gene (7 bases match). CDR3 sequence: CASLGGLPYEQYF. In nucleotide form, the sequence is TGTGCCAGTCTCGGGGGGCTGCCCTACGAGCAGTACTTC.